A selection of T cell receptor beta chains follows, all from one sample in a study of sequential checkpoint blockade in melanoma. This table comes from immunoSEQ multiplex PCR, and its TCRdb copy is limited to in-frame clones, with some not included. The data contain more than 25,000 clones, approximately 91% of them seen just once; the ten biggest clones take up roughly 15%. The sequences come from CD8+ T cells sorted from blood (inferred from file names), collected from a patient given nivolumab and ipilimumab in sequence. The receptors originated from a human donor with melanoma. CDR3s include the opening cysteine and the closing phenylalanine or tryptophan. The D gene is left open where the match is weak.

V: TRBV27
D: .
CDR3: CASSRRGREVQPQHF

V: TRBV10-2
D: TRBD1
CDR3: CASNLGGSEKLFF

V: TRBV7-3
D: TRBD2
CDR3: CASSPITSADTQYF

V: TRBV27
D: .
CDR3: CASSPFAGEAKNIQYF

V: TRBV7-6
D: .
CDR3: CASSLDMGLNTEAFF

V: TRBV6-5
D: .
CDR3: CASSYSVPRGELFF

V: TRBV11-2
D: .
CDR3: CASSSQYEAGQTDTQYF

V: TRBV9
D: .
CDR3: CASSNGDTQYF

V: TRBV28
D: TRBD1
CDR3: CASRGQGPYNQPQHF

V: TRBV27
D: .
CDR3: CASSEGVPRVSTDTQYF

V: TRBV4-2
D: TRBD2
CDR3: CASSQDGGASGDRPTETQYF

V: TRBV7-9
D: TRBD2
CDR3: CASSTGLAGPYEQYF

V: TRBV6-6
D: .
CDR3: CASSYLKLEFF

V: TRBV15
D: TRBD2
CDR3: CATSSLRESRNAYEQYF

V: TRBV5-1
D: TRBD2
CDR3: CASSYGAGGRFAEQFF

V: TRBV9
D: TRBD2
CDR3: CASSESAGGKNIQYF

V: TRBV18
D: TRBD1
CDR3: CASTPPETGEDEKLFF

V: TRBV6-4
D: TRBD2
CDR3: CASSDPRLANEQFF

V: TRBV11-2
D: .
CDR3: CASSLDSSGTGELFF

V: TRBV6-9
D: .
CDR3: CASSFGDKYTQYF

V: TRBV7-9
D: TRBD2
CDR3: CASSTGLAGVNEQFF

V: TRBV4-1
D: .
CDR3: CASSQARRGYGYTF